This is a list of T cell receptor beta chains from one sample in a study of Ad26.COV2.S vaccination and SARS-CoV-2 variants. Here immunoSEQ multiplex PCR was the method, and the copy in TCRdb shows in-frame clones only, minus some. Among about 320,000 clones listed, roughly 90% were seen once. The source was peripheral blood, collected in a trial of Ad26.COV2.S vaccine versus placebo. These receptors originate from a person between 18 and 60 years old who received the Ad26.COV2.S COVID-19 vaccine or a placebo. Both conserved end residues are part of each CDR3. The D gene is left open where the match is weak. The size of a clone is reported for some rows only, either as once, few or many, or as a class for expanded clones.

D: NA; size: NA; J: TRBJ1-6; V: TRBV27; CDR3: CASRGTSSYNSPLHF; DNA: TGTGCCAGCAGGGGGACTAGCTCCTATAATTCACCCCTCCACTTT
D: TRBD1; size: NA; J: TRBJ2-6; V: TRBV5-1; CDR3: CASSRTGSFAGANVLTF; DNA: TGCGCCAGCAGCCGGACAGGGAGCTTCGCTGGGGCCAACGTCCTGACTTTC
D: NA; size: NA; J: TRBJ2-5; V: TRBV7-9; CDR3: CASSQTVGETQYF; DNA: TGTGCCAGCAGCCAAACGGTCGGGGAGACCCAGTACTTC
D: NA; size: NA; J: TRBJ1-1; V: TRBV6-5; CDR3: CASSTPSEDTEAFF; DNA: TGTGCCAGCAGTACCCCTAGCGAGGACACTGAAGCTTTCTTT
D: TRBD1; size: once; J: TRBJ2-1; V: TRBV20-1; CDR3: CSASYRDRVWGRDEQFF; DNA: TGCAGTGCTAGTTACCGGGACAGGGTTTGGGGTCGAGATGAGCAGTTCTTC
D: NA; size: few; J: TRBJ1-5; V: TRBV18; CDR3: CASSPRQVRQPQHF; DNA: TGTGCCAGCTCACCACGGCAGGTTCGTCAGCCCCAGCATTTT
D: NA; size: NA; J: TRBJ1-3; V: TRBV5-6; CDR3: CASSLLGLPDSGNTIYF; DNA: TGTGCCAGCAGCTTGTTAGGGCTCCCCGACTCTGGAAACACCATATATTTT
D: NA; size: NA; J: TRBJ2-7; V: TRBV4-3; CDR3: CASSQDWGSYEQYF; DNA: TGCGCCAGCAGCCAAGACTGGGGGTCCTACGAGCAGTACTTC
D: NA; size: NA; J: TRBJ1-1; V: TRBV7-2; CDR3: CASSLARRDTEAFF; DNA: TGTGCCAGCAGCTTAGCGCGGCGGGACACTGAAGCTTTCTTT
D: NA; size: NA; J: TRBJ1-1; V: TRBV5-1; CDR3: CASSLKGGKTFF; DNA: TGCGCCAGCAGCTTGAAGGGGGGCAAGACTTTCTTT
D: NA; size: NA; J: TRBJ2-1; V: TRBV27; CDR3: CASSLYHKNNEQFF; DNA: TGTGCCAGCAGTTTATACCACAAAAACAATGAGCAGTTCTTC
D: NA; size: NA; J: TRBJ2-7; V: TRBV5-1; CDR3: CASSLGVTSNYEQYF; DNA: TGCGCCAGCAGCTTGGGCGTGACATCTAATTACGAGCAGTACTTC
D: TRBD2; size: NA; J: TRBJ2-3; V: TRBV9; CDR3: CASSVFPTSGSMTDTQYF; DNA: TGTGCCAGCAGCGTATTTCCGACTAGCGGGAGTATGACAGATACGCAGTATTTT
D: NA; size: NA; J: TRBJ2-3; V: TRBV11-2; CDR3: CASSLVGSAGPTDTQYF; DNA: TGTGCCAGCAGCTTAGTAGGTTCGGCGGGACCCACAGATACGCAGTATTTT
D: NA; size: NA; J: TRBJ1-5; V: TRBV18; CDR3: CASSPGRGTNNQPQHF; DNA: TGTGCCAGCTCACCTGGTAGGGGAACAAATAATCAGCCCCAGCATTTT
D: NA; size: NA; J: TRBJ1-1; V: TRBV7-9; CDR3: CASSLSSTDGAEAFF; DNA: TGTGCCAGCAGCTTAAGCTCTACGGACGGCGCTGAAGCTTTCTTT
D: NA; size: NA; J: TRBJ1-4; V: TRBV6-2/TRBV6-3; CDR3: CASSPPGGPTGELFF; DNA: TGTGCCAGCAGCCCTCCGGGAGGTCCCACGGGGGAACTGTTTTTT
D: NA; size: NA; J: TRBJ2-2; V: TRBV7-8; CDR3: CASSLGSGRTGELFF; DNA: TGTGCCAGCAGCTTAGGTTCAGGGCGCACCGGGGAGCTGTTTTTT
D: TRBD2; size: NA; J: TRBJ2-3; V: TRBV4-3; CDR3: CASSYASGWTDTQYF; DNA: TGCGCCAGCAGCTATGCTAGCGGATGGACAGATACGCAGTATTTT
D: TRBD2; size: NA; J: TRBJ2-1; V: TRBV19; CDR3: CASSSLAGVTDEQFF; DNA: TGTGCCAGTAGTAGCTTAGCGGGAGTAACGGATGAGCAGTTCTTC
D: NA; size: NA; J: TRBJ1-2; V: TRBV5-6; CDR3: CASSSADSNYGYTF; DNA: TGTGCCAGCAGCTCCGCGGATTCTAACTATGGCTACACCTTC
D: NA; size: NA; J: TRBJ1-4; V: TRBV15; CDR3: CATSRAGAANEKLFF; DNA: TGTGCCACCAGCAGAGCGGGGGCCGCTAATGAAAAACTGTTTTTT
D: NA; size: NA; J: TRBJ1-1; V: TRBV28; CDR3: CASSFPSEPEAFF; DNA: TGTGCCAGCAGTTTTCCTTCGGAGCCCGAAGCTTTCTTT
D: TRBD2; size: NA; J: TRBJ2-3; V: TRBV6-1; CDR3: CASSEELAGSTDTQYF; DNA: TGTGCCAGCAGTGAAGAACTAGCGGGATCGACAGATACGCAGTATTTT
D: NA; size: NA; J: TRBJ1-4; V: TRBV18; CDR3: CASSPVRTTSNEKLFF; DNA: TGTGCCAGCTCACCAGTTAGGACGACCTCTAATGAAAAACTGTTTTTT
D: NA; size: NA; J: TRBJ1-4; V: TRBV19; CDR3: CASSIQDLREKLFF; DNA: TGTGCCAGTAGTATTCAGGACCTTAGGGAAAAACTGTTTTTT
D: TRBD2; size: NA; J: TRBJ2-4; V: TRBV5-4; CDR3: CASSLGPTSGSRGNIQYF; DNA: TGTGCCAGCAGCTTGGGGCCGACTAGCGGGAGTAGGGGCAACATTCAGTACTTC
D: TRBD1; size: NA; J: TRBJ1-2; V: TRBV7-2; CDR3: CASSFGTGEGGYTF; DNA: TGTGCCAGCAGCTTTGGGACAGGGGAGGGTGGCTACACCTTC
D: NA; size: NA; J: TRBJ1-3; V: TRBV10-1; CDR3: CASSVTEGNTIYF; DNA: TGCGCCAGCAGTGTGACCGAAGGAAACACCATATATTTT
D: NA; size: NA; J: TRBJ2-1; V: TRBV3-1/TRBV3-2; CDR3: CASSRIGPNEQFF; DNA: TGTGCCAGCAGCCGAATTGGCCCCAATGAGCAGTTCTTC
D: TRBD1; size: NA; J: TRBJ2-5; V: TRBV30; CDR3: CAWSWGTGPETQYF; DNA: TGTGCCTGGAGTTGGGGGACAGGTCCAGAGACCCAGTACTTC
D: NA; size: once; J: TRBJ1-3; V: TRBV9; CDR3: CASSVDTSATGNTIYF; DNA: TGTGCCAGCAGCGTAGATACCTCGGCAACTGGAAACACCATATATTTT
D: NA; size: NA; J: TRBJ1-2; V: TRBV11-2; CDR3: CASSSGTAVTYGYTF; DNA: TGTGCCAGCAGCTCCGGGACCGCAGTAACTTATGGCTACACCTTC
D: NA; size: NA; J: TRBJ2-7; V: TRBV5-8; CDR3: CASSVTGLEQYF; DNA: TGTGCCAGCAGCGTCACAGGGCTGGAGCAGTACTTC
D: NA; size: NA; J: TRBJ1-3; V: TRBV15; CDR3: CATSRGGVIAGNTIYF; DNA: TGTGCCACCAGCAGAGGGGGGGTGATAGCTGGAAACACCATATATTTT
D: TRBD2; size: NA; J: TRBJ2-1; V: TRBV7-3; CDR3: CASSRLPGLVPEQFF; DNA: TGTGCCAGCAGCCGACTACCGGGACTAGTGCCTGAGCAGTTCTTC
D: NA; size: NA; J: TRBJ2-7; V: TRBV19; CDR3: CASSPSDPRYEQYF; DNA: TGTGCCAGTAGTCCGTCGGACCCGCGCTACGAGCAGTACTTC
D: NA; size: NA; J: TRBJ1-1; V: TRBV18; CDR3: CASSPGQPLNTEAFF; DNA: TGTGCCAGCTCACCAGGGCAGCCTCTCAACACTGAAGCTTTCTTT
D: NA; size: NA; J: TRBJ1-2; V: TRBV5-1; CDR3: CASSFYPGTSNYGYTF; DNA: TGCGCCAGCAGCTTCTACCCTGGGACGTCTAACTATGGCTACACCTTC
D: TRBD2; size: NA; J: TRBJ2-1; V: TRBV4-1; CDR3: CASSLGLAGGPISYNEQFF; DNA: TGCGCCAGCAGCCTGGGACTAGCGGGGGGACCCATCTCCTACAATGAGCAGTTCTTC